The count of the clone carrying this T cell receptor (beta chain) is one. The data belong to a study of blood T cell repertoires in COVID-19. On the study more broadly: There were acute and convalescent COVID-19 samples, and they came from the United States, Italy and Spain.

This CDR3 comprises 20 residues. After removal of 3 bases from V and 1 base from J, the junction contained 13 bases not matched to a gene. Germline CDR1 reads SGDLS; CDR2 reads YYNGEE. Data came from immunoSEQ multiplex PCR; TCRdb stores just in-frame clones and leaves some out. The data show over 150,000 clones, around four fifths seen once. The receptor comes from a woman aged 60-75 years with acute or convalescent COVID-19. The sequencing input was peripheral blood. This sequence joins TRBV9 and TRBJ2-3, with 14 nucleotides matching TRBD2. The CDR3 here is CASSEGGFPGLAGGTDTQYF. CDR3 in DNA: TGTGCCAGCAGCGAGGGGGGCTTTCCGGGACTAGCGGGGGGCACAGATACGCAGTATTTT.